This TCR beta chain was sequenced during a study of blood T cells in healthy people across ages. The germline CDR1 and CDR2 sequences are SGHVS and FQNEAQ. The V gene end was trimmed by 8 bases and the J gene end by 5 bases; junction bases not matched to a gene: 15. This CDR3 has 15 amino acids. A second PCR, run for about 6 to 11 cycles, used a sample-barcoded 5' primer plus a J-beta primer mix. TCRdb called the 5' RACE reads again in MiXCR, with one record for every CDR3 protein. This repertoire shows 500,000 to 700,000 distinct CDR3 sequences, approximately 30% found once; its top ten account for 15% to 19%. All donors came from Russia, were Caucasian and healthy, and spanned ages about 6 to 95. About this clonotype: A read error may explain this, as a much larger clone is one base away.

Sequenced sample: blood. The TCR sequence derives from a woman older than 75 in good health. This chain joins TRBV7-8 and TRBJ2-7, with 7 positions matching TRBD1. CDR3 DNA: TGTGCCAGCGCCGCCGGGACAGTACATCGGAACGAGCAGTACTTC. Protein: CASAAGTVHRNEQYF.